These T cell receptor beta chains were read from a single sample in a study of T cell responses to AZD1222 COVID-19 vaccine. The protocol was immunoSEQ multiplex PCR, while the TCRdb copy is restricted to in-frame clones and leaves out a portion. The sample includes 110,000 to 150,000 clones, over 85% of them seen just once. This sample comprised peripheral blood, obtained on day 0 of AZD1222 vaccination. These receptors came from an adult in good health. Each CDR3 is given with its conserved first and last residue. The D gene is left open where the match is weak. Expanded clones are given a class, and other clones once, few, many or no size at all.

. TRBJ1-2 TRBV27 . CASSLQVYHNYGYTF TGTGCCAGCAGTTTACAGGTCTATCATAACTATGGCTACACCTTC
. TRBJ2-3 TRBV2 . CASRGGNTDTQYF TGTGCCAGCAGAGGGGGGAACACAGATACGCAGTATTTT
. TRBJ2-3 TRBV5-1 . CASSSAPTDTQYF TGCGCCAGCAGCTCGGCTCCCACAGATACGCAGTATTTT
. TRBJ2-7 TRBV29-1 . CSVEGGTIGASYEQYF TGCAGCGTTGAAGGGGGCACCATAGGGGCTTCCTACGAGCAGTACTTC
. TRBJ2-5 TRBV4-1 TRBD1 CASSPRQGAGRETQYF TGCGCCAGCAGCCCTCGACAGGGGGCAGGTCGGGAGACCCAGTACTTC
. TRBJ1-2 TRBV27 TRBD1 CASSFRWTGGGYTF TGTGCCAGCAGTTTCCGTTGGACAGGGGGTGGCTACACCTTC
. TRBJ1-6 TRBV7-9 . CASSLFDSPLHF TGTGCCAGCAGCTTATTCGATTCACCCCTCCACTTT
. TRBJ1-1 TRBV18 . CASSPPRRNEAFF TGTGCCAGCTCACCCCCCCGACGCAATGAAGCTTTCTTT
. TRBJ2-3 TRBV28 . CASSFKGLTDTQYF TGTGCCAGCAGTTTTAAAGGGCTCACAGATACGCAGTATTTT
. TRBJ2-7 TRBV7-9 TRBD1 CASSTGQGATEQYF TGTGCCAGCAGCACGGGACAGGGGGCGACCGAGCAGTACTTC
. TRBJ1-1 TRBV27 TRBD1 CASGRGRYTEAFF TGTGCCAGCGGCAGGGGGCGGTACACTGAAGCTTTCTTT
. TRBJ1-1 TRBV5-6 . CASSLAAAVRDTEAFF TGTGCCAGCAGCTTGGCGGCAGCGGTTAGGGACACTGAAGCTTTCTTT
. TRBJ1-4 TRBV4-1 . CASSLAMGANEKLFF TGCGCCAGCAGCCTCGCCATGGGGGCTAATGAAAAACTGTTTTTT
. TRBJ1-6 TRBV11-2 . CASSFLQDSDSPLHF TGTGCCAGCAGCTTCCTACAGGATTCGGATTCACCCCTCCACTTT
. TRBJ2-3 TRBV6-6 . CASTSPGRSTDTQYF TGTGCCAGCACCTCCCCAGGACGGAGCACAGATACGCAGTATTTT
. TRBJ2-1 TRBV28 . CASNSRGSYNEQFF TGTGCCAGCAACTCCAGGGGCTCCTACAATGAGCAGTTCTTC
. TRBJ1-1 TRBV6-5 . CASRDRSMNTEAFF TGTGCCAGCAGAGACCGCAGCATGAACACTGAAGCTTTCTTT
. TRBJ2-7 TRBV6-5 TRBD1 CASKPFTGTAYEQYF TGTGCCAGTAAACCTTTCACCGGGACAGCTTACGAGCAGTACTTC
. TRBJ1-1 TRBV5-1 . CASSIGRSDGAEAFF TGCGCCAGCAGCATAGGTCGCAGCGACGGCGCTGAAGCTTTCTTT
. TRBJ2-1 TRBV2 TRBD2 CAIQTSGDINEQFF TGTGCCATACAGACTAGCGGCGACATTAATGAGCAGTTCTTC
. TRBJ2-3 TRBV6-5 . CASAGGARGADTQYF TGTGCCAGCGCAGGTGGGGCGCGGGGTGCAGATACGCAGTATTTT
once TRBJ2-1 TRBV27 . CASNPGGAPYNEQFF TGTGCCAGCAATCCCGGGGGAGCCCCCTACAATGAGCAGTTCTTC
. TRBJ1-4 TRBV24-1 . CATRWGRVHEKLFF TGTGCCACCCGCTGGGGCAGGGTGCATGAAAAACTGTTTTTT
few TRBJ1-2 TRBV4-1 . CASSQPTRAHYGYTF TGCGCCAGCAGCCAACCCACAAGGGCCCACTATGGCTACACCTTC
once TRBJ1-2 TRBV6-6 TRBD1 CASSSGGYGYTF TGTGCCAGCAGTTCAGGGGGCTATGGCTACACCTTC
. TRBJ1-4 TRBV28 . CASSFLDSLNEKLFF TGTGCCAGCAGTTTTCTGGACTCCCTAAATGAAAAACTGTTTTTT
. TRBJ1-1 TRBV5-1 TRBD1 CASSPTGGGSHTEAFF TGCGCCAGCAGCCCTACAGGGGGCGGGTCGCACACTGAAGCTTTCTTT
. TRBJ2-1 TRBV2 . CASSYRYEQFF TGTGCCAGCAGTTACCGGTATGAGCAGTTCTTC
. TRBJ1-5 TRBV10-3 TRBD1 CAIRGTGSNQPQHF TGTGCCATCAGGGGGACAGGGAGCAATCAGCCCCAGCATTTT
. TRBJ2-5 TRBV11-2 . CASSLGGRRIQETQYF TGTGCCAGCAGCTTAGGGGGGCGACGGATCCAAGAGACCCAGTACTTC
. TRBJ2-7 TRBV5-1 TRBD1 CASSLRQGTYEQYF TGCGCCAGCAGCTTGCGACAGGGCACCTACGAGCAGTACTTC
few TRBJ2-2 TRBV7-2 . CASSWGSGELFF TGTGCCAGCAGCTGGGGCAGCGGGGAGCTGTTTTTT
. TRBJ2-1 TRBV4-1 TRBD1 CASSQYQTGGSYNEQFF TGCGCCAGCAGCCAATATCAGACAGGGGGCTCCTACAATGAGCAGTTCTTC
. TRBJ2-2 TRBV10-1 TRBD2 CASKSGSATGELFF TGCGCCAGCAAAAGCGGGAGCGCCACCGGGGAGCTGTTTTTT
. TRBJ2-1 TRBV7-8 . CASSLTVYNEQFF TGTGCCAGCAGCTTAACGGTCTACAATGAGCAGTTCTTC
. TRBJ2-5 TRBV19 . CASSIRARGETQYF TGTGCCAGTAGTATTAGGGCTAGGGGGGAGACCCAGTACTTC
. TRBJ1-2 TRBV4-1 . CASSQVAEGYTF TGCGCCAGCAGCCAAGTGGCAGAGGGCTACACCTTC
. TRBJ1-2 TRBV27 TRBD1 CASSLLNGQGENYGYTF TGTGCCAGCAGTTTACTTAACGGACAGGGCGAGAACTATGGCTACACCTTC
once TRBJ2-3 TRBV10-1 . CASSVGGFTDTQYF TGCGCCAGCAGCGTCGGAGGGTTCACAGATACGCAGTATTTT
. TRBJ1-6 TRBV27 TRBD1 CASRLTGASGFLHF TGTGCCAGCAGATTGACAGGGGCGTCGGGGTTCCTCCACTTT
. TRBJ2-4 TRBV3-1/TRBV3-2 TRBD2 CASSPFLGPSGRAPAMTKNIQYF TGTGCCAGCAGCCCCTTTCTGGGTCCTAGCGGGAGGGCGCCGGCGATGACCAAAAACATTCAGTACTTC
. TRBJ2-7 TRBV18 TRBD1 CASSGTGGYEQYF TGTGCCAGCTCTGGGACAGGGGGGTACGAGCAGTACTTC
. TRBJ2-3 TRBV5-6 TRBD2 CASSPSGGSIGHTDTQYF TGTGCCAGCAGCCCTTCCGGGGGGAGTATCGGGCACACAGATACGCAGTATTTT
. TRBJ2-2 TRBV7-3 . CASSLRGGSGELFF TGTGCCAGCAGCTTAAGAGGGGGTTCAGGGGAGCTGTTTTTT
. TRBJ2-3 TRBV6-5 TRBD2 CASSYQLAGPDTQYF TGTGCCAGCAGTTACCAACTAGCGGGACCAGATACGCAGTATTTT
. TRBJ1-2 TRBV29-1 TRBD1 CSVESGGYGYTF TGCAGCGTTGAATCAGGGGGCTATGGCTACACCTTC
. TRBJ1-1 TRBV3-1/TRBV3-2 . CASSQVVGTEAFF TGTGCCAGCAGCCAAGTTGTTGGCACTGAAGCTTTCTTT
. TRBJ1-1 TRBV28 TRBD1 CASSLQGASYTEAFF TGTGCCAGCAGTTTACAGGGGGCGTCGTACACTGAAGCTTTCTTT
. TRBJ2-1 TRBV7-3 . CASSLDRSSYNEQFF TGTGCCAGCAGCTTAGACCGAAGCTCCTACAATGAGCAGTTCTTC
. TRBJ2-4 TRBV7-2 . CASSLSPENIQYF TGTGCCAGCAGCTTGAGCCCTGAAAACATTCAGTACTTC
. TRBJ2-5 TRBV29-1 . CSSSVGRTQETQYF TGCAGCTCCTCCGTGGGCAGAACACAAGAGACCCAGTACTTC
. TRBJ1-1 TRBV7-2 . CASSPLRGRPTEAFF TGTGCCAGCAGCCCCTTAAGGGGGAGACCCACTGAAGCTTTCTTT
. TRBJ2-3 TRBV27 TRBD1 CASRPGQGAPNTQYF TGTGCCAGCAGGCCGGGACAGGGAGCTCCAAATACGCAGTATTTT
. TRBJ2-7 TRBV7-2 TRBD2 CASVLGGSRYEQYF TGTGCCAGCGTATTGGGGGGGAGTAGATACGAGCAGTACTTC
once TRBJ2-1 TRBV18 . CASSPQGRDGSFF TGTGCCAGCTCACCACAGGGGCGGGACGGGAGTTTCTTC
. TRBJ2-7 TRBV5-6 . CASSWGTFSYEQYF TGTGCCAGCAGCTGGGGGACGTTTTCCTACGAGCAGTACTTC
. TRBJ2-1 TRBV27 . CASSSTGTEPSGSSYNEQFF TGTGCCAGCAGTTCTACCGGGACAGAACCAAGCGGGAGCTCCTACAATGAGCAGTTCTTC